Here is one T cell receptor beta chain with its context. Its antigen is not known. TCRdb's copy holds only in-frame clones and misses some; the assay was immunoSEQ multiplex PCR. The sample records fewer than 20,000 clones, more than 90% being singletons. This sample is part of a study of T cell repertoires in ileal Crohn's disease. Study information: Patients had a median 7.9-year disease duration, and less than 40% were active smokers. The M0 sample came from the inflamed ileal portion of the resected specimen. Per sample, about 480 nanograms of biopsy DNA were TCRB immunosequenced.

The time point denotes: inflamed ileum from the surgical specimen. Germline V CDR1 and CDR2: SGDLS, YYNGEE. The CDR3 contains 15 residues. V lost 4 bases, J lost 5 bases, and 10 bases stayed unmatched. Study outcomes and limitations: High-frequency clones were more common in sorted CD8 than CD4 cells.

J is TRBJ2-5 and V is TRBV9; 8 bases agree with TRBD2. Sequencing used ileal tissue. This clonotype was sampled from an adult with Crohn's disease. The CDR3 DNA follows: TGTGCCAGCAGCCCACCGGCGGGGGGCGGGGAGACCCAGTACTTC. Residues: CASSPPAGGGETQYF.